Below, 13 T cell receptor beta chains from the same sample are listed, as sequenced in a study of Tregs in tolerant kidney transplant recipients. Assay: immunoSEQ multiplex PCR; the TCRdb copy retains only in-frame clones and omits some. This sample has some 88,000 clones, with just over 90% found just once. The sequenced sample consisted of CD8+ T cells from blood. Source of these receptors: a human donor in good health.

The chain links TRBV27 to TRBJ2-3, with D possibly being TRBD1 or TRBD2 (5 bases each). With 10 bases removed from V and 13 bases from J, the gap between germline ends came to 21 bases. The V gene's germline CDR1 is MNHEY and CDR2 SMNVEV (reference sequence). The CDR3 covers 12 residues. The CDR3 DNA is TGTGCCACCCGTCCGTTGGGACCCCTCGAGTATTTT. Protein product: CATRPLGPLEYF.

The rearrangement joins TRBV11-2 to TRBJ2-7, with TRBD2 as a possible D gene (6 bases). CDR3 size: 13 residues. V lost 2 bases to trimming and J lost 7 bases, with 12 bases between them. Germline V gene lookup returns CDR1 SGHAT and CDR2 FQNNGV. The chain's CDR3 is CASSLKTGVEQYF. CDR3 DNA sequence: TGTGCCAGCAGCTTAAAGACGGGGGTGGAGCAGTACTTC. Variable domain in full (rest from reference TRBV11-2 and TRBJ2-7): EAGVAQSPRYKIIEKRQSVAFWCNPISGHATLYWYQQILGQGPKLLIQFQNNGVVDDSQLPKDRFSAERLKGVDSTLKIQPAKLEDSAVYLCASSLKTGVEQYFGPGTRLTVT.

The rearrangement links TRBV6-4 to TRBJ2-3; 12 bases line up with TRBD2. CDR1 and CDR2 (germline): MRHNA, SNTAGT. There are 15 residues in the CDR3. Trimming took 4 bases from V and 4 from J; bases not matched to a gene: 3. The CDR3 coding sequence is TGTGCCAGCAGTGCTAGCGGGGGGGCCGCAGATACGCAGTATTTT. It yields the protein CASSASGGAADTQYF.

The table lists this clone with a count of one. CDR3 nucleotides: TGTGCCAGCAGTGAAGCGCTCCTAGATGGCGGGGAGCTGTTTTTT. Translating it yields CASSEALLDGGELFF. The V and J genes are TRBV2 and TRBJ2-2; the D is unclear. Trimming stripped 0 bases from V and 7 bases from J, with 12 bases between. From germline, CDR1 is SNHLY and CDR2 FYNNEI. The CDR3 has 15 residues.

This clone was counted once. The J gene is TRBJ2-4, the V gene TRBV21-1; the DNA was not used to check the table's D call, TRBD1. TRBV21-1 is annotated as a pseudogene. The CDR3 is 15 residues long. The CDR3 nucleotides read TGTGCCAGCAACCTTCCCGGACAGGGACAGCAGCAACAGTACTTC. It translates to CASNLPGQGQQQQYF.

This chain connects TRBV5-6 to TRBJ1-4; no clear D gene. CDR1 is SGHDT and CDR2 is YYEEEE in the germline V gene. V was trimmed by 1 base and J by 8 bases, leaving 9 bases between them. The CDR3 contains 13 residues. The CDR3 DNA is TGTGCCAGCAGCTTGAGGAGGGCCGAAAAACTGTTTTTT. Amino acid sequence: CASSLRRAEKLFF.

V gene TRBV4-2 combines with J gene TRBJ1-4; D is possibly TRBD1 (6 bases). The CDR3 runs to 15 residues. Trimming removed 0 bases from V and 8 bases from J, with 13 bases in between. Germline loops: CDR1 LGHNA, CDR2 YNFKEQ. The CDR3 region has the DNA TGTGCCAGCAGCCAAGATCTGGCAGGGGTCGAAAAACTGTTTTTT. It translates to CASSQDLAGVEKLFF.

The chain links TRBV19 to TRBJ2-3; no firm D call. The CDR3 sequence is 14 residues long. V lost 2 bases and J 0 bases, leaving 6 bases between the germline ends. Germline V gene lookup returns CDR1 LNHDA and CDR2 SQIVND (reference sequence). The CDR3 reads CASSIMPSTDTQYF. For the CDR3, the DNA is TGTGCCAGTAGTATAATGCCAAGCACAGATACGCAGTATTTT.

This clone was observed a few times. The CDR3 sequence: CASSQGRVGEQYF. CDR3 coding DNA: TGTGCCAGCAGCCAAGGCAGGGTCGGCGAGCAGTACTTC. The chain has TRBV6-5 and TRBJ2-7, with a possible D match to TRBD1 (5 bases). Looked up from germline, CDR1 is MNHEY and CDR2 is SVGAGI. V lost 6 bases and J lost 6, with 15 bases in between. This CDR3 comprises 13 residues.

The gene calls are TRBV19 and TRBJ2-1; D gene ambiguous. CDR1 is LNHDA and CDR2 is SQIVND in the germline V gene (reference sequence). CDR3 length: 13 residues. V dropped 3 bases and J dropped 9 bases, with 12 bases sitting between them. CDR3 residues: CASSMAANTEQFF. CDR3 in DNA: TGTGCCAGTAGTATGGCGGCAAACACTGAGCAGTTCTTC.

CDR3 sequence reads: CASSGWGSETQYF. Here the CDR3 DNA reads TGTGCCAGCAGCGGCTGGGGGAGTGAGACCCAGTACTTC. This chain connects TRBV11-2 to TRBJ2-5; D is perhaps TRBD1 or TRBD2 (5 bases each). The CDR3 sequence is 13 residues long. Germline V gene data show CDR1 as SGHAT and CDR2 as FQNNGV. Trimming took off 5 bases at V and 5 bases at J, with 12 bases between the two ends.

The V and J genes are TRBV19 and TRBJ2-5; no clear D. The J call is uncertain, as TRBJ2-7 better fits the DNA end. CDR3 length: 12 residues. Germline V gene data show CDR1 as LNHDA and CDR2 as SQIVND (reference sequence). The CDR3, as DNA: TGTGCCAGTGCTGCCGGCTCCTACGAGCAGTACTTC. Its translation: CASAAGSYEQYF.

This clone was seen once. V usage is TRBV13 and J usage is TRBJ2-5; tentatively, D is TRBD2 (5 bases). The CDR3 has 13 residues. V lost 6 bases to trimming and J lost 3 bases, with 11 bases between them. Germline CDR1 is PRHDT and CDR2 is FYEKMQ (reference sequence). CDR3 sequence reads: CASRVEGEETQYF. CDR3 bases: TGTGCCAGCAGGGTAGAGGGTGAAGAGACCCAGTACTTC.